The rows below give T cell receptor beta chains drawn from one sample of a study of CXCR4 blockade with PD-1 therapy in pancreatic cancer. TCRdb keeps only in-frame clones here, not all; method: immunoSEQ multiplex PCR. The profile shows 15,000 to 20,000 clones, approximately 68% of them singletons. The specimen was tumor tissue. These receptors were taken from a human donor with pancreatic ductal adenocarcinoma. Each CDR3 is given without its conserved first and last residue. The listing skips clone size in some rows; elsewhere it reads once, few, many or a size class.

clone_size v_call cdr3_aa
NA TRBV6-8 AISPSGTSGTYEQY
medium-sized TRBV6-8 ASSYGDQGDRGGYT
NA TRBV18 ASSPGTGIYEQY
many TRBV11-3 ASSLYSTSGSQDEQY
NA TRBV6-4 AIGASGSTDTQY
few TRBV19 ASSERESTYNEQF
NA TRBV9 ASSEQSDTQY
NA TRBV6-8 ASSAGLATDTQY
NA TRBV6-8 ASSRPSGSGYEQY
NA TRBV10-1 ASGDIPGLAGADTQY
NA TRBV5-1 ASSLRDRSYGYT
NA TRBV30 AWSVGRGSEQY
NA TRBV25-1 ASSDEDRLYGNTIY
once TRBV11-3 ASSWSGSGYEQY
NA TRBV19 ASSMTVGVYEQY
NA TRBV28 ASKTGGWNTEAF
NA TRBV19 ASSPSTGGYEQY
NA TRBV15 ATSRDIGAHGYT
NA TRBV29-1 SVGPVDSPSYNEQF
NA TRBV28 ATGGASEKLF
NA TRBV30 AWGTAGPTDTQY
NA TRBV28 ASSLGGATNEKLF
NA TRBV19 ASSISPGVDTQY
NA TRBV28 ASSLRDTNTGELF
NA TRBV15 ATSRGSVRGAVEQPQH
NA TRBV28 ASSLIGQDEKLF
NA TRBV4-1 ASSQDWRTSGIPHTDTQY
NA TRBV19 ASSIRTGSSDGYT
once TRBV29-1 SVQQGESSYEQY
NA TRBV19 VTSGQLNYGYT
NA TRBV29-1 SVSNSLNTEAF